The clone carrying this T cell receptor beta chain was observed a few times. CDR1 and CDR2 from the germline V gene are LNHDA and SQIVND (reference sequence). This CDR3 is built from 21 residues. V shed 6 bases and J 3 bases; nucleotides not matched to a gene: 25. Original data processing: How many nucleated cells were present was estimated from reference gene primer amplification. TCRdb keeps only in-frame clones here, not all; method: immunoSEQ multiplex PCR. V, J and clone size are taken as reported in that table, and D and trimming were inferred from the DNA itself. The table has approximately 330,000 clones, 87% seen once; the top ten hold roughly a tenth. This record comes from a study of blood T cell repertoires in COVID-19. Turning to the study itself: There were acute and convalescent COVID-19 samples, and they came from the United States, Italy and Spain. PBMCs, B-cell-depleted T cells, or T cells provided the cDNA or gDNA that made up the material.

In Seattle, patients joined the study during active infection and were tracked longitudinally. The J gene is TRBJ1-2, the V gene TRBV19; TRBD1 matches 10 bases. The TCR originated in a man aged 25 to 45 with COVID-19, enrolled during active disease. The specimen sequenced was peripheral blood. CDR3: CASSKLYLSGTGEHGYYGYTF. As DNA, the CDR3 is TGTGCCAGTAGCAAGCTATACCTGTCCGGGACAGGGGAACATGGATACTATGGCTACACCTTC.